The text below deals with one T cell receptor beta chain. What it binds is unknown. The protocol was immunoSEQ multiplex PCR, while the TCRdb copy is restricted to in-frame clones and leaves out a portion. The table has under 150,000 clones, over 80% seen once; the top ten hold approximately 1%. This specimen comes from a study of T cell responses to AZD1222 COVID-19 vaccine. Study context: Second doses that came at about 4 or about 12 weeks were put together. Findings of the study overall: Spike-specific TCR breadth and depth rose after two AZD1222 doses. After the peak T cell response, and only then, were repertoires sampled. Spike-spanning, vaccine-associated CD4 TCRs were dominant at 160-218 and 743-854.

V lost 0 bases to trimming and J lost 10 bases, with 8 bases between them. CDR3 length: 13 amino acids. From germline, CDR1 is SGHRS and CDR2 YFSETQ. The source is an adult in good health. Sequenced here: peripheral blood, sampled on day 0 of AZD1222 vaccination. The chain carries TRBV5-1 and TRBJ1-6; D is undetermined. CDR3 sequence: CASSLGLGSPLHF. CDR3 in DNA: TGCGCCAGCAGCTTGGGCCTAGGGTCACCCCTCCACTTT.